The TCR beta chain under discussion was sequenced for a study of lymphopenia after photon versus proton radiotherapy. Germline-derived CDR1 and CDR2 are SEHNR and FQNEAQ (reference sequence). Deletions cut 5 bases from V and 3 bases from J, with 14 bases between. The CDR3 runs to 14 residues. Concerning this clone itself: As yet, its antigen is unknown.

The assay was immunoSEQ multiplex PCR, and TCRdb's table has in-frame clones only and misses some. The repertoire has 55,000 to 75,000 clones, approximately 91% of them found once; the top ten carry roughly 2.7%. Study conclusions and caveats: Post-nadir diversity loss with photons came from oligoclonal expansion, particularly CD8+ Temra cells. Survival link was tested only in deceased patients; proton benefit remains a possibility. Relative stability marked proton patients; photon patients lost diversity and naive cells. A bigger post-nadir fall in TCR diversity correlated inversely with survival time in deceased patients.

The sequence was collected from a woman in her seventies with pancreatic cancer. The chain has TRBV7-9 and TRBJ2-7; D possibly uses TRBD1 or TRBD2 (5 bases each). The sample here was peripheral blood, taken from a patient treated with photon-based radiotherapy. The CDR3 coding sequence is TGTGCCAGCAGCCCCGGGGCAGTCATCTACGAGCAGTACTTC. It translates to CASSPGAVIYEQYF.